This record concerns one TCR beta chain sequence. Its antigen remains unidentified. The sample comes from a study of T cell responses to AZD1222 COVID-19 vaccine. Study-wide findings and caveats: Repertoire collection took place solely once the T cell response had peaked.

Germline V gene lookup returns CDR1 SGDLS and CDR2 YYNGEE. Germline trimming cut 0 bases from V and 3 bases from J; bases unmatched to any gene: 6. This CDR3 has 16 amino acids. Using immunoSEQ multiplex PCR, the repertoire was profiled, and TCRdb retains in-frame clones only, with some absent. The sample includes 150,000 or so clones, just over 90% of them seen just once. This TCR was recovered from an adult in good health. Sample: peripheral blood, taken on day 0 of AZD1222 vaccination. V usage is TRBV9 and J usage is TRBJ1-3; 7 nucleotides match TRBD1. DNA of the CDR3: TGTGCCAGCAGCGTAGAGGACAGGTTTTATGGAAACACCATATATTTT. It codes for CASSVEDRFYGNTIYF.